This T cell receptor beta chain came from a study of T cells expressing NK-cell markers. Background on the study: Sequencing covered eight donors, seven HCMV-seropositive and one seronegative. General observations from the study: Dominant NKG2C+ clonotypes in five to seven donors made up 1.0-7.0% of CD8+ T cells.

A 5'RACE template switching approach incorporating UMIs was used to make TCR beta cDNA. TCRdb reprocessed the 5' RACE reads; each CDR3 protein has one entry and no DNA is given. In all, the sample yields under 200,000 distinct CDR3 sequences. Per the germline V gene, CDR1 is MGHRA and CDR2 is YSYEKL. The CDR3 loop spans 16 amino acids. On this clonotype itself: Its antigen is unknown.

Sequenced: blood T cells: a sorted CD56 or NKG2C T cell subset, CD4+ or CD8+ T cells, or bulk PBMC T cells (not recorded which). This receptor was taken from a woman aged 18 to 75 in good health. The gene calls are TRBV4-1 and TRBJ2-1; TCRdb calls TRBD2, which cannot be checked without DNA. CDR3 loop: CASSQPGLAVYNEQFF.